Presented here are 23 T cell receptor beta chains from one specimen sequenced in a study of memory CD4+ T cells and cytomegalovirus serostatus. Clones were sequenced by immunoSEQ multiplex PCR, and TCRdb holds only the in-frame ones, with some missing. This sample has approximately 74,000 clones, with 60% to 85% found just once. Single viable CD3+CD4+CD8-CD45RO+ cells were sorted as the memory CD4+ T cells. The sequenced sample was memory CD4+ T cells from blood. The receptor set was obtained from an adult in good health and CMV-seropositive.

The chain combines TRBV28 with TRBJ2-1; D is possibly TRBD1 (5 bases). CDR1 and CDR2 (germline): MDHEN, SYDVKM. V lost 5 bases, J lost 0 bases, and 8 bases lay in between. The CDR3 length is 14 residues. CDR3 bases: TGTGCCAGCAGTCATAGGGGCTCCTACAATGAGCAGTTCTTC. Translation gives CASSHRGSYNEQFF. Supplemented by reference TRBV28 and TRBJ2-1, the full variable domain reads DVKVTQSSRYLVKRTGEKVFLECVQDMDHENMFWYRQDPGLGLRLIYFSYDVKMKEKGDIPEGYSVSREKKERFSLILESASTNQTSMYLCASSHRGSYNEQFFGPGTRLTVL.

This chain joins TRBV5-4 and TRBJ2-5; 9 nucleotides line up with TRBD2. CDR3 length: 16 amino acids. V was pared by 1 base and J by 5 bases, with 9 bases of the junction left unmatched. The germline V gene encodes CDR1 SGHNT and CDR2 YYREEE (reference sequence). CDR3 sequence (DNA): TGTGCCAGCAGCTTGCGTCGGGCGGGGGGGCTCGAGACCCAGTACTTC. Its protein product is CASSLRRAGGLETQYF.

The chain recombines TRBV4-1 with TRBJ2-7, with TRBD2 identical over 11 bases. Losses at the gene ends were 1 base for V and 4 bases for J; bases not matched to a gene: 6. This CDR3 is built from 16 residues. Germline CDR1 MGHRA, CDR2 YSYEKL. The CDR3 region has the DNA TGCGCCAGCAGCCAAGGCGTAGCGGGGGGGTTTTACGAGCAGTACTTC. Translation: CASSQGVAGGFYEQYF.

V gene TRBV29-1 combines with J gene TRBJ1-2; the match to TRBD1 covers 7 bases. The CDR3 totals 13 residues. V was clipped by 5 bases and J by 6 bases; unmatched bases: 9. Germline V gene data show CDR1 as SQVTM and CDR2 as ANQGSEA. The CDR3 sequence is CSVHGQVGDGYTF. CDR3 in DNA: TGCAGCGTTCATGGACAGGTCGGGGATGGCTACACCTTC.

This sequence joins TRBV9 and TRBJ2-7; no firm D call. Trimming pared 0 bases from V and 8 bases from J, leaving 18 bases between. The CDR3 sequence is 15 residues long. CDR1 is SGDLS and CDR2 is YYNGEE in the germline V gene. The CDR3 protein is CASSVDPGSPEKQYF. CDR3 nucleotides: TGTGCCAGCAGCGTAGACCCCGGCTCCCCTGAGAAGCAGTACTTC.

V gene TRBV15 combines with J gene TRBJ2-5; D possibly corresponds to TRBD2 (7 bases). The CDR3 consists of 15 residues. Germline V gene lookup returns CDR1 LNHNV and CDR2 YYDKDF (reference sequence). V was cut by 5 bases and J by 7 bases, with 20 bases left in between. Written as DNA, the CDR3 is TGTGCCACCAGCTCACGGACTAGGGGGACCGGGACCCAGTACTTC. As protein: CATSSRTRGTGTQYF.

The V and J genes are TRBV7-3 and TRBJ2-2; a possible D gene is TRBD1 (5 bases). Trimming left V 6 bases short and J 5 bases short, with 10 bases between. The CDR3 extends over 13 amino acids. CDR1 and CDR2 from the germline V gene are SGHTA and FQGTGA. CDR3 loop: CASSRTGTGELFF. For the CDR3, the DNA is TGTGCCAGCAGTCGAACAGGAACCGGGGAGCTGTTTTTT.

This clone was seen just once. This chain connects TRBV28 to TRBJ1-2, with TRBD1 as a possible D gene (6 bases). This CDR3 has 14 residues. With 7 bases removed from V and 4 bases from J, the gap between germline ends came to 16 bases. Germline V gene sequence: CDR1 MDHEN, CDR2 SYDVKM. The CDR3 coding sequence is TGTGCCAGCATCCTTGAGGGGGGCGGCTATGGCTACACCTTC. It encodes CASILEGGGYGYTF.

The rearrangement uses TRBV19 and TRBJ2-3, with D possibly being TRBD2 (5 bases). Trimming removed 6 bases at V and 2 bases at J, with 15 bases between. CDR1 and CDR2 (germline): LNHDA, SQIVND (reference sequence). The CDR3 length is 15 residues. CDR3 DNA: TGTGCCAGTAGGGCGGACTTAGGGAACACAGATACGCAGTATTTT. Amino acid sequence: CASRADLGNTDTQYF.

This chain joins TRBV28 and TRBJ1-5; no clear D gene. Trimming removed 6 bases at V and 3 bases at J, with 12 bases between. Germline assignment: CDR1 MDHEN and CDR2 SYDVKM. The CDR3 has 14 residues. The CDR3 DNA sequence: TGTGCCAGCAGCTACGGGCAGATCAATCAGCCCCAGCATTTT. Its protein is CASSYGQINQPQHF.

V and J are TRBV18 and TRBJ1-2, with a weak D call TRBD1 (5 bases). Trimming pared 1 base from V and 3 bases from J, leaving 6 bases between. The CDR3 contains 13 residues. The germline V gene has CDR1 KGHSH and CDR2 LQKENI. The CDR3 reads CASSPQTDYGYTF. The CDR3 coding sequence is TGTGCCAGCTCACCACAGACAGACTATGGCTACACCTTC.

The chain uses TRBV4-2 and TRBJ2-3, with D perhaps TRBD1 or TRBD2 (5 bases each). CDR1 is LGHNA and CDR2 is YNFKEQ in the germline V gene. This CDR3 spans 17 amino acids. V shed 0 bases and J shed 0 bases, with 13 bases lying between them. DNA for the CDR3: TGTGCCAGCAGCCAAGATCGAGCCGGGGCTAGCACAGATACGCAGTATTTT. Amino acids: CASSQDRAGASTDTQYF.

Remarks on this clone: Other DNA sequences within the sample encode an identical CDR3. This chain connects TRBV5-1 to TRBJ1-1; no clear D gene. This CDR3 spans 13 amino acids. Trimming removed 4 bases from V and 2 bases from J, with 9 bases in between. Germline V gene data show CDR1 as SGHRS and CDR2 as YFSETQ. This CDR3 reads CASSVTANTEAFF. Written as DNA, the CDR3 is TGCGCCAGCAGCGTCACAGCTAACACTGAAGCTTTCTTT.

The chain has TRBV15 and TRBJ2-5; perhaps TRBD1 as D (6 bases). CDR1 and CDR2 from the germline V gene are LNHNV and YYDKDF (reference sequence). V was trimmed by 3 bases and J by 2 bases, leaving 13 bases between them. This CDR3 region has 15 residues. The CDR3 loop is CATSREAQGQETQYF. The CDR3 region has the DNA TGTGCCACCAGCAGGGAGGCACAGGGTCAAGAGACCCAGTACTTC.

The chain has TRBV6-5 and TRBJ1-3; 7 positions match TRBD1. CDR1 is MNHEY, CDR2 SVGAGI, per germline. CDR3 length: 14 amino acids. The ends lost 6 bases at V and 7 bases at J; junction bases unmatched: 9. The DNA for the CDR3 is TGTGCCAGCAGCCGGGACAGCGCCCGGAACACCATATATTTT. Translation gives CASSRDSARNTIYF.

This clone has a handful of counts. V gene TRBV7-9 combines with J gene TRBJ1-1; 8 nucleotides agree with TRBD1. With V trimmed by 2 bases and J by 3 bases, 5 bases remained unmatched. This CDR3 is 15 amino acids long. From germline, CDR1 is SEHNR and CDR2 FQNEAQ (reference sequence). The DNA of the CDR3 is TGTGCCAGCAGCTTACAGGGGGCGCGGGACACTGAAGCTTTCTTT. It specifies CASSLQGARDTEAFF.

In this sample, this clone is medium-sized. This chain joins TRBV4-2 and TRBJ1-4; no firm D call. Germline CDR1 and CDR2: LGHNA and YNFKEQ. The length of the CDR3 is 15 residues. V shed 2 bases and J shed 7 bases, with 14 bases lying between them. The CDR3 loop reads CASSQYTGRIEKLFF. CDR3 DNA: TGTGCCAGCAGCCAATACACGGGAAGGATTGAAAAACTGTTTTTT.

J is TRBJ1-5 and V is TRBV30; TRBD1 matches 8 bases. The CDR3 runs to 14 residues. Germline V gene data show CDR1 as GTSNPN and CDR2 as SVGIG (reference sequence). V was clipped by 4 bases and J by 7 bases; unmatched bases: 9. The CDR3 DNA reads TGTGCCTGGAACAAGGACAGGGAAGGCCAGCCCCAGCATTTT. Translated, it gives CAWNKDREGQPQHF.

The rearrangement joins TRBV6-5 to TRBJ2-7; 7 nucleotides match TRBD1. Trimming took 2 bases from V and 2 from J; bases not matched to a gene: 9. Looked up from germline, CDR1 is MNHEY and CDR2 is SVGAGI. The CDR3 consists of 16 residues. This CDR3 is CASSYAAGTVAYEQYF. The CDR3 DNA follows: TGTGCCAGCAGTTACGCAGCCGGGACAGTTGCCTACGAGCAGTACTTC.

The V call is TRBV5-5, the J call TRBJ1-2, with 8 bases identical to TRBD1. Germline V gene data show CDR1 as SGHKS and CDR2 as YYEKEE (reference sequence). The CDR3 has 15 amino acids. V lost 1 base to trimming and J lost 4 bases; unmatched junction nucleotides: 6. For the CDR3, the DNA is TGTGCCAGCAGCTTGACCACAGGGGGTGTCTATGGCTACACCTTC. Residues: CASSLTTGGVYGYTF.

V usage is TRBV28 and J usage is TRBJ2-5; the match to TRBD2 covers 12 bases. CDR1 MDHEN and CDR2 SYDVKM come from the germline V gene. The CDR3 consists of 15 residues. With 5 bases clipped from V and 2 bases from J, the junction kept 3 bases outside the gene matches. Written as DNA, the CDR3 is TGTGCCAGCAGTCTAGCGGGGGGGTGGCAAGAGACCCAGTACTTC. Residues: CASSLAGGWQETQYF. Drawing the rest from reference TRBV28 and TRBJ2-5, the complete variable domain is DVKVTQSSRYLVKRTGEKVFLECVQDMDHENMFWYRQDPGLGLRLIYFSYDVKMKEKGDIPEGYSVSREKKERFSLILESASTNQTSMYLCASSLAGGWQETQYFGPGTRLLVL.

The CDR3 nucleotides are TGTGCCAGCAGCGGACAGGGCGGGAGGGGAACCGGGGAGCTGTTTTTT. Encoded protein: CASSGQGGRGTGELFF. The chain recombines TRBV7-3 with TRBJ2-2; a weak D match, TRBD2 (9 bases). Trimming pared 5 bases from V and 5 bases from J, leaving 18 bases between. CDR3 length equals 16 residues. Germline-derived CDR1 and CDR2 are SGHTA and FQGTGA.

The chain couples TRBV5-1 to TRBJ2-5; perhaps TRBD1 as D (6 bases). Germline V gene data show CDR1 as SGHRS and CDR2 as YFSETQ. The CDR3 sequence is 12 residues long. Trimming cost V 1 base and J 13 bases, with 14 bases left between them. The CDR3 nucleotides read TGCGCCAGCAGCTTGCAGGGAACAGGGTCGTACTTC. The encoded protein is CASSLQGTGSYF. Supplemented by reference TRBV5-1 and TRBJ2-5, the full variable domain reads KAGVTQTPRYLIKTRGQQVTLSCSPISGHRSVSWYQQTPGQGLQFLFEYFSETQRNKGNFPGRFSGRQFSNSRSEMNVSTLELGDSALYLCASSLQGTGSYFGPGTRLLVL.